The 28 T cell receptor beta chains below were found in one sample sequenced in a study of T cells in localized non-small cell lung cancer. TCRdb's copy holds only in-frame clones and misses some; the assay was immunoSEQ multiplex PCR. The table records 45,000 to 65,000 clones, roughly 90% of them present only once. The sequencing used peripheral blood, collected before any cancer treatment. The origin of the receptors is a man aged 40-75 years with stage I squamous cell lung carcinoma.

The rearrangement uses TRBV29-1 and TRBJ2-3; 10 nucleotides agree with TRBD2. The germline gives CDR1 SQVTM, CDR2 ANQGSEA. V was clipped by 6 bases and J by 2 bases; unmatched bases: 8. The CDR3 covers 15 residues. Here the CDR3 DNA reads TGCAGCGTCGCCCGACTAGCGGGCAACACAGATACGCAGTATTTT. Its protein is CSVARLAGNTDTQYF.

The count of this clone is one. This sequence joins TRBV21-1 and TRBJ2-5. TRBV21-1 is a recognized pseudogene. This CDR3 spans 13 amino acids. The CDR3 DNA reads as TGTGCCAGCAGCAAGCCGGCCCGGTCTACCCAGTACTTC. Amino acid sequence: CASSKPARSTQYF.

This chain uses TRBV4-3 with TRBJ2-1; 10 bases fit TRBD2. The CDR3 totals 16 residues. Germline CDR1 is LGHNA and CDR2 is YSLEER. The V gene end was trimmed by 4 bases and the J gene end by 2 bases; junction bases not matched to a gene: 5. The CDR3 DNA follows: TGCGCCAGCAGCCGCAGCGGGAGGGCCACCTACAATGAGCAGTTCTTC. Translating gives CASSRSGRATYNEQFF.

The chain employs TRBV4-2 and TRBJ2-7; 13 bases fit TRBD2. CDR1 and CDR2 from the germline V gene are LGHNA and YNFKEQ. Losses at the gene ends were 4 bases for V and 6 bases for J; bases not matched to a gene: 12. The CDR3 contains 17 residues. As DNA, the CDR3 is TGTGCCAGCAGCCGCGAGGTAGGGACTAGCGGGATTGTCGAGCAGTACTTC. Translating it yields CASSREVGTSGIVEQYF.

V and J are TRBV4-2 and TRBJ1-3; possible D gene TRBD1, 5 bases. CDR3 length equals 15 residues. V was trimmed by 3 bases and J by 0 bases, leaving 9 bases between them. Per germline, CDR1 LGHNA and CDR2 YNFKEQ. CDR3 in DNA: TGTGCCAGCAGCCATCAAGACAGCTCTGGAAACACCATATATTTT. Translating it yields CASSHQDSSGNTIYF.

The sample holds many counts of this clone. This specimen includes other DNA sequences encoding the same CDR3. The chain uses TRBV5-1 and TRBJ2-7; possible D gene TRBD1, 5 bases. V lost 0 bases and J 3 bases, leaving 13 bases between the germline ends. Germline values: CDR1 SGHRS, CDR2 YFSETQ. The CDR3 has 15 amino acids. The CDR3: CASSLGQGRSYEQYF. CDR3 bases: TGCGCCAGCAGCTTGGGGCAGGGTCGGAGCTACGAGCAGTACTTC.

The chain recombines TRBV5-1 with TRBJ1-2, with a tentative D call TRBD1 (6 bases). This CDR3 comprises 13 residues. V lost 6 bases to trimming and J lost 8 bases, with 17 bases between them. In germline, CDR1 is SGHRS, CDR2 YFSETQ. In nucleotides, the CDR3 is TGCGCCAGCACCGAACCGGGGGGCCCAGGCTACACCTTC. Translation gives CASTEPGGPGYTF.

This sequence joins TRBV7-9 and TRBJ2-2; 7 bases match TRBD2. Germline V lookup: CDR1 SEHNR, CDR2 FQNEAQ (reference sequence). The CDR3 length is 18 residues. With 5 bases clipped from V and 5 bases from J, the junction kept 17 bases outside the gene matches. The CDR3, as DNA: TGTGCCAGCAGCACCCAAACACCGGGACTACAGATTACCGGGGAGCTGTTTTTT. It specifies CASSTQTPGLQITGELFF.

The chain has TRBV9 and TRBJ2-5; TRBD2 aligns across 12 bases. In germline, CDR1 is SGDLS, CDR2 YYNGEE. Trimming at V came to 3 bases and at J to 2 bases, leaving 8 bases not matched to a gene. This CDR3 has 17 amino acids. The CDR3 spells CASSGSSGRAPQETQYF. Written as DNA, the CDR3 is TGTGCCAGCAGCGGGTCTAGCGGGAGGGCCCCACAAGAGACCCAGTACTTC.

This clone has only one observation. The J gene is TRBJ1-4, the V gene TRBV7-2; 10 bases map to TRBD1. Germline CDR1 and CDR2: SGHTA and FQGNSA. The CDR3 spans 15 residues. Trimming took 3 bases from V and 6 from J; bases not matched to a gene: 4. The CDR3 here is CASSFAGTGDEKLFF. The CDR3 nucleotides are TGTGCCAGCAGCTTCGCCGGGACAGGGGATGAAAAACTGTTTTTT.

The V gene is TRBV18, the J gene TRBJ1-1; D ambiguous. The CDR3 loop spans 16 amino acids. From germline, CDR1 is KGHSH and CDR2 LQKENI. Trimming stripped 2 bases from V and 1 base from J, with 14 bases between. CDR3 amino acids: CASSPSTERKNTEAFF. DNA of the CDR3: TGTGCCAGCTCACCAAGTACAGAAAGAAAGAACACTGAAGCTTTCTTT.

The chain joins TRBV6-5 to TRBJ2-7; 7 bases align to TRBD2. The CDR3 has 15 amino acids. Germline V CDR1 and CDR2: MNHEY, SVGAGI. V shed 6 bases, J shed 3 bases, and the junction held 11 bases outside the gene matches. The CDR3 here is CASRKSGARLYEQYF. For the CDR3, the DNA is TGTGCCAGCAGGAAAAGCGGGGCACGCCTCTACGAGCAGTACTTC.

The rearrangement uses TRBV11-2 and TRBJ1-5; the D is unclear. Trimming stripped 5 bases from V and 5 bases from J, with 7 bases between. The germline CDR1 and CDR2 sequences are SGHAT and FQNNGV. The CDR3 runs to 12 residues. DNA of the CDR3: TGTGCCAGCAGCGGAGACCATCAGCCCCAGCATTTT. It translates to CASSGDHQPQHF.

The chain recombines TRBV28 with TRBJ2-5; no reliable D call. The CDR3 covers 10 residues. Germline assignment: CDR1 MDHEN and CDR2 SYDVKM. Deletions cut 8 bases from V and 4 bases from J, with 5 bases between. The CDR3 region has the DNA TGTGCCAGCCGCGGAGAGACCCAGTACTTC. This translates into CASRGETQYF.

A few counts support this clone. V and J are TRBV30 and TRBJ1-4; 8 nucleotides agree with TRBD1. The V and J ends lost 8 bases and 11 bases, in that order; junction bases with no gene match: 22. The germline V gene has CDR1 GTSNPN and CDR2 SVGIG (reference sequence). This CDR3 region has 16 residues. This chain's CDR3 is CATLTPPQGAPGKLFF. The CDR3 DNA is TGTGCCACCCTGACCCCTCCGCAGGGGGCCCCGGGGAAACTGTTTTTT.

The chain joins TRBV27 to TRBJ1-1; a weak D match, TRBD1 (5 bases). Germline CDR1 is MNHEY and CDR2 is SMNVEV (reference sequence). CDR3 length: 16 residues. The V gene lost 2 bases and the J gene lost 4 bases, with 17 bases spanning the gap. CDR3 sequence (DNA): TGTGCCAGCAGTTTAGGTCTGGGGGGGTTGGGCACTGAAGCTTTCTTT. Translation gives CASSLGLGGLGTEAFF.

The rearrangement uses TRBV18 and TRBJ2-4; D is perhaps TRBD2 (7 bases). CDR3 length: 14 amino acids. Trimming left V 0 bases short and J 7 bases short, with 10 bases between. Germline CDR1 KGHSH, CDR2 LQKENI. CDR3 amino acids: CASSPPRGRNIQYF. The DNA for the CDR3 is TGTGCCAGCTCACCACCGCGGGGGCGGAACATTCAGTACTTC. The whole variable domain, remainder taken from reference TRBV18 and TRBJ2-4, is NAGVMQNPRHLVRRRGQEARLRCSPMKGHSHVYWYRQLPEEGLKFMVYLQKENIIDESGMPKERFSAEFPKEGPSILRIQQVVRGDSAAYFCASSPPRGRNIQYFGAGTRLSVL.

The rearrangement uses TRBV4-1 and TRBJ2-7; D is ambiguous. Germline CDR1 and CDR2: MGHRA and YSYEKL. Trimming took off 1 base at V and 7 bases at J, with 8 bases between the two ends. The CDR3 has 12 residues. The CDR3: CASSQALGEQYF. The DNA of the CDR3 is TGCGCCAGCAGCCAAGCCCTGGGGGAGCAGTACTTC.

This clone was seen once. The junction shows a germline mismatch at one end, possibly a read error. V and J are TRBV20-1 and TRBJ1-4, with 8 nucleotides matching TRBD1. CDR3 size: 11 residues. Germline assignment: CDR1 DFQATT and CDR2 SNEGSKA (reference sequence). CDR3 amino acids: CSAPAPGQDVF. The DNA for the CDR3 is TGCAGTGCTCCGGCGCCGGGACAGGATGTTTTT.

Notes on this clone: Germline is not matched at one junction end, which may reflect a read error. The chain combines TRBV27 with TRBJ2-5; no firm D call. CDR1 and CDR2 from the germline V gene are MNHEY and SMNVEV (reference sequence). The CDR3 has 14 amino acids. The CDR3 nucleotides are TGTGCCAGCAGTCCCCTAGTACCCCAAGGGACCCAGTACTTC. Protein product: CASSPLVPQGTQYF.

Concerning this clone itself: One junction end does not reproduce the germline sequence, and a read error may be involved. The V and J genes are TRBV28 and TRBJ2-5; D is unclear. The CDR3 has 13 residues. Germline V CDR1 and CDR2: MDHEN, SYDVKM. Written as DNA, the CDR3 is TGTGCCAGCAGAGAAAATTCCCAAAAGACCCAGTACTTC. Its protein product is CASRENSQKTQYF.

In this sample, this clone turned up once. The rearrangement joins TRBV5-6 to TRBJ1-4, with D perhaps TRBD1 (6 bases). Germline lookup yields CDR1 SGHDT and CDR2 YYEEEE. V lost 3 bases to trimming and J lost 6 bases, with 9 bases between them. The CDR3 is 13 residues long. The CDR3 sequence is CASSSTGYEKLFF. CDR3 DNA sequence: TGTGCCAGCAGCTCTACAGGGTATGAAAAACTGTTTTTT.

This chain links TRBV9 with TRBJ2-7; 11 nucleotides match TRBD2. Germline V CDR1 and CDR2: SGDLS, YYNGEE. Germline trimming cut 4 bases from V and 6 bases from J; bases unmatched to any gene: 12. The length of the CDR3 is 16 residues. CDR3 coding DNA: TGTGCCAGCAGCCCCGGCTTGTTAGCGGGAGGGATCGAGCAGTACTTC. Translation gives CASSPGLLAGGIEQYF.

The chain uses TRBV28 and TRBJ1-4; D is unresolved. V was trimmed by 2 bases and J by 5 bases, leaving 9 bases between them. The CDR3 covers 14 residues. CDR1 is MDHEN, CDR2 SYDVKM, per germline. CDR3 loop: CASSLGGGNEKLFF. The CDR3 bases are TGTGCCAGCAGTTTAGGAGGAGGGAATGAAAAACTGTTTTTT.

This clone was seen only once. The V and J genes are TRBV7-2 and TRBJ2-5, with no clear D. CDR3 length: 13 residues. The ends were cut back, 1 base at V and 5 bases at J, with 8 bases in the middle. The V gene's germline CDR1 is SGHTA and CDR2 FQGNSA. The CDR3 region is CASSLEMSETQYF. The CDR3 region has the DNA TGTGCCAGCAGCTTAGAAATGTCGGAGACCCAGTACTTC.

This chain connects TRBV11-3 to TRBJ2-1, with 13 nucleotides matching TRBD2. V shed 5 bases and J 9 bases; nucleotides not matched to a gene: 4. Looked up from germline, CDR1 is SGHNT and CDR2 is YENEEA. The CDR3 extends over 14 amino acids. The CDR3 is CASSLRTSGGEQFF. Here the CDR3 DNA reads TGTGCCAGCAGCCTGCGGACTAGCGGGGGTGAGCAGTTCTTC. Complete variable domain (other parts from reference TRBV11-3 and TRBJ2-1): EAGVVQSPRYKIIEKKQPVAFWCNPISGHNTLYWYLQNLGQGPELLIRYENEEAVDDSQLPKDRFSAERLKGVDSTLKIQPAELGDSAVYLCASSLRTSGGEQFFGPGTRLTVL.

The sample holds one count of this clone. This chain uses TRBV19 with TRBJ2-7; TRBD1 matches 7 bases. With 6 bases clipped from V and 5 bases from J, the junction kept 7 bases outside the gene matches. CDR3 length equals 13 residues. Germline CDR1 is LNHDA and CDR2 is SQIVND (reference sequence). CDR3 protein: CASRTGQNHEQYF. The CDR3, as DNA: TGTGCCAGTAGAACGGGACAGAATCACGAGCAGTACTTC.

The chain is built from TRBV4-1 and TRBJ1-5; no reliable D call. This CDR3 comprises 13 residues. With 4 bases removed from V and 4 bases from J, the gap between germline ends came to 8 bases. Germline V lookup: CDR1 MGHRA, CDR2 YSYEKL. The CDR3 coding sequence is TGCGCCAGCAGCCCCACCGGGAATCAGCCCCAGCATTTT. This codes for CASSPTGNQPQHF.